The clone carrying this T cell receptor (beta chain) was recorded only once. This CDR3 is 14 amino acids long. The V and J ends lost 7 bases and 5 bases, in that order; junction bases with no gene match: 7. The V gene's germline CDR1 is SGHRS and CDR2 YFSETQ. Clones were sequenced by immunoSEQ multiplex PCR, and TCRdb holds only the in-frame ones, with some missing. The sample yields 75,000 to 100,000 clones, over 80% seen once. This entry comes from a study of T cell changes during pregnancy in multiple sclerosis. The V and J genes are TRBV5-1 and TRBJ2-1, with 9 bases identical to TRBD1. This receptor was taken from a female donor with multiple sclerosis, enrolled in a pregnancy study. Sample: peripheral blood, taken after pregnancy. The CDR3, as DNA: TGCGCCAGCGGCAGGACAGGGGTTGACAATGAGCAGTTCTTC. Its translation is CASGRTGVDNEQFF.